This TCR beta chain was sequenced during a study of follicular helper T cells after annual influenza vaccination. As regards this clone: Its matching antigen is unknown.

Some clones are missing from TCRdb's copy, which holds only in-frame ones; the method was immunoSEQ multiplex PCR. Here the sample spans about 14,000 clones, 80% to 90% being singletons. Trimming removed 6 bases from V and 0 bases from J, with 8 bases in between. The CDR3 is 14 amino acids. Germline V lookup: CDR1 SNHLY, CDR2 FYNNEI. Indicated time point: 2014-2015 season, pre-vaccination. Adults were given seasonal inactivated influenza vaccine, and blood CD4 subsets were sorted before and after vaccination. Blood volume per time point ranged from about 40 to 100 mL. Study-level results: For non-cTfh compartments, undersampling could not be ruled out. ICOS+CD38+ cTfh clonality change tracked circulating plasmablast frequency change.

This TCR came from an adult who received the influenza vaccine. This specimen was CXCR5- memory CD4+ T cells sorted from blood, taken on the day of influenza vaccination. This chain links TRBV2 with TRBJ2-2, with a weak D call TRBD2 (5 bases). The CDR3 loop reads CASRSGANTGELFF. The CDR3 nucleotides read TGTGCCAGCAGGAGCGGAGCGAACACCGGGGAGCTGTTTTTT.